The rows below give T cell receptor beta chains drawn from one sample of a study of cytomegalovirus exposure and HLA in healthy donors. This table comes from immunoSEQ multiplex PCR, and its TCRdb copy is limited to in-frame clones, with some not included. The repertoire holds roughly 160,000 clones, with more than 70% as singletons. The sequenced material came from PBMCs. The receptors were sampled from a middle-aged woman in good health and CMV-seropositive. The CDR3 runs from the conserved cysteine through the conserved F or W. The D gene is left open where the match is weak. A row's size may be missing; if present it is once, few, many or a size class.

CDR3nt,CDR3aa,abundance,v_gene,j_gene,d_gene
TGTGCCAGCAGCTTAGCGGGACAGGGGTATTCTAACTATGGCTACACCTTC,CASSLAGQGYSNYGYTF,NA,TRBV11-2,TRBJ1-2,TRBD1
TGTGCCAGTAGTATGGGAGTCGGGCGCGCTTCGAACACCGGGGAGCTGTTTTTT,CASSMGVGRASNTGELFF,NA,TRBV19,TRBJ2-2,NA
TGTGCCAGCAGTTTATATACCCAGGGTGACCCTCGCACAGATACGCAGTATTTT,CASSLYTQGDPRTDTQYF,NA,TRBV27,TRBJ2-3,NA
TGTGCCTGGAGACGGCTAGCGGGGGTGCACAATGAGCAGTTCTTC,CAWRRLAGVHNEQFF,NA,TRBV30,TRBJ2-1,TRBD2
TGTGCCAGCAGCCACGGGAGGGATAATGAGCAGTTCTTC,CASSHGRDNEQFF,NA,TRBV4-2,TRBJ2-1,TRBD2
TGTGCCAGCAGTTACCGGGGGACCTACGAGCAGTACTTC,CASSYRGTYEQYF,NA,TRBV6-5,TRBJ2-7,NA
TGCGCCAGCAGCTTCCGTACCAACCGACAGGGGAGGTCTGGCTACACCTTC,CASSFRTNRQGRSGYTF,NA,TRBV5-1,TRBJ1-2,TRBD1
TGTGCCAGCAAGGGGGACGGCTACGAGCAGTACTTC,CASKGDGYEQYF,NA,TRBV2,TRBJ2-7,NA
TGTGCCAGTAGTATACAGGGGATTGGCACTGAAGCTTTCTTT,CASSIQGIGTEAFF,NA,TRBV19,TRBJ1-1,NA
TGTGCCAGCAGTTCTTTAGCGGGCCCGAACACCGGGGAGCTGTTTTTT,CASSSLAGPNTGELFF,NA,TRBV7-3,TRBJ2-2,TRBD2
TGTGCCAGCAGCCCGGACAGGGCCTCCTACAATGAGCAGTTCTTC,CASSPDRASYNEQFF,NA,TRBV7-2,TRBJ2-1,TRBD1
TGTGCCAGCAGCTTAGCGGAATTGAACACCGGGGAGCTGTTTTTT,CASSLAELNTGELFF,few,TRBV7-3,TRBJ2-2,NA
TGTGCCAGCAGCTTAGGGCGGCTAAACAATGAGCAGTTCTTC,CASSLGRLNNEQFF,NA,TRBV11-2,TRBJ2-1,NA
TGCGCCAGCAGCCTACTGACAGGGCTAAATGAAAAACTGTTTTTT,CASSLLTGLNEKLFF,NA,TRBV4-1,TRBJ1-4,TRBD1
TGTGCCAGCCGGGGACACTTAGCTAACTATGGCTACACCTTC,CASRGHLANYGYTF,NA,TRBV2,TRBJ1-2,NA
TGTGCCAGCAGCTTACAAGGGGGGGACACTGAAGCTTTCTTT,CASSLQGGDTEAFF,NA,TRBV7-2,TRBJ1-1,NA